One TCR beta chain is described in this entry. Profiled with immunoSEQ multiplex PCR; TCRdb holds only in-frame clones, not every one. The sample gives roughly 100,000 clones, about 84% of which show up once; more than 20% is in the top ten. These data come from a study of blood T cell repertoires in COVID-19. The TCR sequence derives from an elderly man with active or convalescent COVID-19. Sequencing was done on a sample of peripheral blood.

CDR3 bases: TGTGCCAGCAGTGAGGACAGGGGATTGAATTCACCCCTCCACTTT. Encoded protein: CASSEDRGLNSPLHF. This chain joins TRBV25-1 and TRBJ1-6, with 9 positions matching TRBD1. Trimming cost V 3 bases and J 7 bases; bases outside gene matches: 4. The CDR3 contains 15 residues. In germline, CDR1 is MGHDK, CDR2 SYGVNS.